A single sample gave rise to the 18 T cell receptor beta chains below, sequenced in a study of PD-L1 blockade in urothelial cancer. Time point here: pretreatment peripheral blood. The table came from immunoSEQ multiplex PCR; TCRdb's copy has only in-frame clones and leaves some out. The repertoire consists of about 50,000 clones, with just over 85% occurring once and the leading ten covering 20% to 25%. This specimen consisted of PBMCs, obtained around atezolizumab (anti-PD-L1) treatment. These TCRs come from a man aged 55 to 69 with urothelial cancer.

The chain is built from TRBV6-1 and TRBJ2-7, with D maybe TRBD2 (6 bases). The CDR3 covers 16 residues. V lost 0 bases, J lost 1 base, and 13 bases lay in between. CDR1 is MNHNS, CDR2 SASEGT, per germline. The CDR3 DNA reads TGTGCCAGCAGTGAAGCTGGGGCGGGGAGATCCTACGAGCAGTACTTC. As protein: CASSEAGAGRSYEQYF.

V and J are TRBV6-5 and TRBJ2-7; TRBD1 matches at 9 bases. Germline-derived CDR1 and CDR2 are MNHEY and SVGAGI. V shed 6 bases and J 3 bases; nucleotides not matched to a gene: 3. This CDR3 spans 13 amino acids. The CDR3 spells CASRTGGGYEQYF. DNA of the CDR3: TGTGCCAGCAGAACAGGGGGCGGCTACGAGCAGTACTTC.

This clone was observed once. The V call is TRBV7-2, the J call TRBJ2-7; 7 bases fit TRBD1. V shed 3 bases and J 2 bases; nucleotides not matched to a gene: 4. The CDR3 runs 14 residues. Germline assignment: CDR1 SGHTA and CDR2 FQGNSA. CDR3 bases: TGTGCCAGCAGCTTCGGGGACAGCGCCTACGAGCAGTACTTC. Translating it yields CASSFGDSAYEQYF.

This clone was found once. This rearrangement joins TRBV7-9 to TRBJ2-5, with D maybe TRBD1 (6 bases). Trimming pared 5 bases from V and 5 bases from J, leaving 18 bases between. CDR1 is SEHNR, CDR2 FQNEAQ, per germline (reference sequence). CDR3 length: 15 residues. The CDR3 sequence is CASSLDLAQGETQYF. CDR3 DNA sequence: TGTGCCAGCAGCCTCGACTTGGCTCAGGGGGAGACCCAGTACTTC.

The V call is TRBV9, the J call TRBJ1-1; TRBD1 is a possible D gene (5 bases). Trimming shortened V by 4 bases and J by 1 base, and 11 bases separated the two germline ends. Germline V gives CDR1 SGDLS, CDR2 YYNGEE. The CDR3 contains 14 residues. DNA for the CDR3: TGTGCCAGCAGCCCCAGACAGTCGAACACTGAAGCTTTCTTT. It translates to CASSPRQSNTEAFF.

The CDR3, as DNA: TGTGCCAGCAGCTTGTCCCCTGATGAAAAACTGTTTTTT. It encodes CASSLSPDEKLFF. The chain combines TRBV11-2 with TRBJ1-4, with unresolved D. Germline-derived CDR1 and CDR2 are SGHAT and FQNNGV. Trimming shortened V by 3 bases and J by 6 bases, and 8 bases separated the two germline ends. CDR3 length: 13 amino acids.

The J gene is TRBJ2-7, the V gene TRBV30; 12 positions match TRBD1. J lost 0 bases, V lost 0 bases, and 3 bases had no gene match. Germline V lookup: CDR1 GTSNPN, CDR2 SVGIG (reference sequence). This CDR3 region has 16 residues. The DNA of the CDR3 is TGTGCCTGGAGTGTACGGGGACAGGGGGCCTCCTACGAGCAGTACTTC. Encoded protein: CAWSVRGQGASYEQYF.

The chain joins TRBV27 to TRBJ2-3; possible D gene TRBD2, 5 bases. Trimming pared 7 bases from V and 6 bases from J, leaving 17 bases between. Looked up from germline, CDR1 is MNHEY and CDR2 is SMNVEV (reference sequence). The CDR3 has 14 residues. Here the CDR3 reads CASTAVGVSDTQYF. The CDR3 DNA follows: TGTGCCAGCACGGCGGTCGGGGTCTCTGATACGCAGTATTTT.

The rearrangement links TRBV5-1 to TRBJ2-3; TRBD2 is a possible D gene (6 bases). The CDR3 is 16 amino acids. In germline, CDR1 is SGHRS, CDR2 YFSETQ. Trimming cost V 4 bases and J 2 bases, with 17 bases left between them. As DNA, the CDR3 is TGCGCCAGCAGCCAGCGGGCGGCGGGGAACACAGATACGCAGTATTTT. This gives the protein CASSQRAAGNTDTQYF.

The chain combines TRBV29-1 with TRBJ1-2; 7 bases agree with TRBD1. J was trimmed by 3 bases and V by 4 bases; bases with no gene match: 5. CDR3 length equals 13 residues. Per germline, CDR1 SQVTM and CDR2 ANQGSEA. CDR3: CSVVGGGDYGYTF. CDR3 DNA: TGCAGCGTTGTAGGGGGCGGCGACTATGGCTACACCTTC.

The chain combines TRBV27 with TRBJ1-2, with no clear D. From germline, CDR1 is MNHEY and CDR2 SMNVEV (reference sequence). Trimming took 4 bases from V and 2 from J, leaving 11 bases between them. This CDR3 contains 14 residues. This chain's CDR3 is CASSYSSGNYGYTF. CDR3 in DNA: TGTGCCAGCAGTTATAGTTCGGGAAACTATGGCTACACCTTC.

As to this clone: One junction end disagrees with the germline gene, perhaps due to a read error. The chain links TRBV6-1 to TRBJ1-2, with 7 bases that match TRBD1. Germline V gene data show CDR1 as MNHNS and CDR2 as SASEGT. The CDR3 consists of 13 residues. The CDR3 loop is CASGEGGLNGYTF. The CDR3, as DNA: TGTGCCAGCGGTGAAGGGGGCTTGAATGGCTACACCTTC.

This clone was detected once. The genes are TRBV5-1 and TRBJ2-2, with unresolved D. Looked up from germline, CDR1 is SGHRS and CDR2 is YFSETQ. V lost 1 base, J lost 6 bases, and 4 bases lay in between. This CDR3 is 12 amino acids long. This chain's CDR3 is CASSLLSGELFF. In DNA, the CDR3 is TGCGCCAGCAGCTTGTTATCCGGGGAGCTGTTTTTT.

The chain is built from TRBV5-6 and TRBJ2-1; 16 nucleotides align to TRBD2. This CDR3 has 14 amino acids. CDR1 SGHDT and CDR2 YYEEEE come from the germline V gene. J lost 16 bases, V lost 1 base, and 5 bases had no gene match. CDR3 sequence reads: CASSLTGLAGGPFF. In DNA form, the CDR3 reads TGTGCCAGCAGCTTGACGGGACTAGCGGGAGGGCCTTTCTTC. The complete variable domain, with remaining parts taken from reference TRBV5-6 and TRBJ2-1, reads DAGVTQSPTHLIKTRGQQVTLRCSPKSGHDTVSWYQQALGQGPQFIFQYYEEEERQRGNFPDRFSGHQFPNYSSELNVNALLLGDSALYLCASSLTGLAGGPFFGPGTRLTVL.

The chain couples TRBV25-1 to TRBJ2-5; 10 positions match TRBD1. CDR3 length: 16 residues. CDR1 is MGHDK and CDR2 is SYGVNS in the germline V gene. J lost 2 bases, V lost 2 bases, and 5 bases had no gene match. The CDR3 loop is CASSEPRQGAQETQYF. The CDR3 region has the DNA TGTGCCAGCAGTGAACCCAGACAGGGGGCTCAAGAGACCCAGTACTTC.

This chain links TRBV5-5 with TRBJ2-5; 9 bases fit TRBD1. This CDR3 region has 15 residues. V was clipped by 4 bases and J by 4 bases; unmatched bases: 8. Germline V gene sequence: CDR1 SGHKS, CDR2 YYEKEE (reference sequence). In DNA form, the CDR3 reads TGTGCCAGCAGCGTACAGGGGGCGCGGTTAGAGACCCAGTACTTC. Translating gives CASSVQGARLETQYF.

V usage is TRBV6-5 and J usage is TRBJ1-1; no firm D call. The CDR3 length is 13 residues. CDR1 MNHEY and CDR2 SVGAGI come from the germline V gene. The ends were cut back, 6 bases at V and 4 bases at J, with 12 bases in the middle. The CDR3 sequence is CASSSLGATEAFF. The DNA for the CDR3 is TGTGCCAGCAGCTCACTCGGTGCCACTGAAGCTTTCTTT.

The chain has TRBV19 and TRBJ1-4; perhaps TRBD1 as D (5 bases). The germline gives CDR1 LNHDA, CDR2 SQIVND (reference sequence). The CDR3 is 15 amino acids. Trimming stripped 7 bases from V and 3 bases from J, with 15 bases between. DNA of the CDR3: TGTGCCAGTAATGGTGGGGGGTCGGCTAATGAAAAACTGTTTTTT. Protein product: CASNGGGSANEKLFF.